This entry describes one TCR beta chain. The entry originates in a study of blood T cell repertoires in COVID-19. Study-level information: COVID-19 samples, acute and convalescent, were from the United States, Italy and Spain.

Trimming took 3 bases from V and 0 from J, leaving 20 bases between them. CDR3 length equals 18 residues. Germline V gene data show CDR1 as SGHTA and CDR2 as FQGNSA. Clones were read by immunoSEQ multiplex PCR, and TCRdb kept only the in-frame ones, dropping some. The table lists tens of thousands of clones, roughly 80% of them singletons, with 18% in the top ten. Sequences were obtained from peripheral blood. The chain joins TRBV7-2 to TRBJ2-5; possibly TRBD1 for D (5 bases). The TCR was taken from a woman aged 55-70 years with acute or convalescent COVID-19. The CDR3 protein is CASSFYNMGRQHQETQYF. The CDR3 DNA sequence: TGTGCCAGCAGCTTTTATAATATGGGAAGACAGCACCAAGAGACCCAGTACTTC.